This T cell receptor beta chain was obtained from a study of cytomegalovirus exposure and HLA in healthy donors. The wider study: For the approximately 400 genotyped donors, roughly 81% fell within the Caucasian-associated ancestry cluster.

PCR employed 60 Vbeta and 13 Jbeta primers. This table comes from immunoSEQ multiplex PCR, and its TCRdb copy is limited to in-frame clones, with some not included. The sample shows some 120,000 clones, roughly 76% of them seen only once. In regard to this clone: Its antigen is as yet unknown.

Study-wide results and limits: Donors belonging to an Asian-associated ancestry cluster reportedly showed fewer N-insertions in productive TCRs than the approximately 670-donor mean, according to what a later analysis found. Across donors, sequencing depth was assumed by presence/absence analyses to be roughly uniform. HLA alleles were associated with roughly 17,000 TCR beta sequences in a later analysis at 0.05 false discovery rate.

Per germline, CDR1 SGHKS and CDR2 YYEKEE (reference sequence). The CDR3 consists of 15 residues. The trim removed 4 bases at V and 3 bases at J, leaving 9 bases unmatched. The J gene is TRBJ2-7, the V gene TRBV5-5; 8 bases are a match to TRBD1. The TCR was taken from a woman in her sixties in good health and CMV-seropositive. Sequenced input: PBMCs. CDR3 in DNA: TGTGCCAGCAGCAAGGACAGGGCGTCCCTCTACGAGCAGTACTTC. It encodes CASSKDRASLYEQYF.